The 21 T cell receptor beta chains listed next were all sequenced from one sample in a study of blood T cell repertoires in COVID-19. Clones were sequenced by immunoSEQ multiplex PCR, and TCRdb holds only the in-frame ones, with some missing. Of more than 150,000 clones in the sample, approximately 85% were seen once. The material sequenced was peripheral blood. The receptors were sampled from a woman older than 75 with acute or convalescent COVID-19.

This clone was found a few times. V usage is TRBV10-2 and J usage is TRBJ1-1; D remains ambiguous. This CDR3 has 11 amino acids. The germline gives CDR1 WSHSY, CDR2 SAAADI. Trimming shortened V by 6 bases and J by 7 bases, and 9 bases separated the two germline ends. This CDR3 reads CASRGGFEAFF. The CDR3 DNA is TGCGCCAGCAGGGGAGGGTTTGAAGCTTTCTTT.

The table lists this clone with a few counts. The chain employs TRBV7-2 and TRBJ2-2; perhaps TRBD1 as D (6 bases). Germline assignment: CDR1 SGHTA and CDR2 FQGNSA. CDR3 size: 15 residues. The V and J ends lost 4 bases and 3 bases respectively, with 12 bases between them. DNA for the CDR3: TGTGCCAGCAGCTCCAGGGGCCCTGACACCGGGGAGCTGTTTTTT. This translates into CASSSRGPDTGELFF.

This clone was seen only once. Different DNA sequences within this sample yield the same CDR3. This rearrangement joins TRBV12-3 or TRBV12-4 to TRBJ1-1; D remains ambiguous. Deletions cut 5 bases from V and 6 bases from J, with 13 bases between. This CDR3 contains 13 residues. The CDR3 DNA reads TGTGCCAGCAGTCCCACGGGTTTCGCTGAAGCTTTCTTT. Its protein product is CASSPTGFAEAFF.

The chain employs TRBV19 and TRBJ2-1; tentatively, D is TRBD2 (6 bases). Germline loops: CDR1 LNHDA, CDR2 SQIVND (reference sequence). CDR3 length: 15 residues. V lost 0 bases and J 5 bases, leaving 11 bases between the germline ends. The CDR3, as DNA: TGTGCCAGTAGTATAGATCGGGCGGGAAACAATGAGCAGTTCTTC. As protein: CASSIDRAGNNEQFF.

CDR3 DNA sequence: TGTGCCAGCAGCAAGGGACAGGGCAATGAAAAACTGTTTTTT. It specifies CASSKGQGNEKLFF. V and J are TRBV7-9 and TRBJ1-4, with 9 bases lining up with TRBD1. CDR1 is SEHNR, CDR2 FQNEAQ, per germline (reference sequence). The CDR3 has 14 amino acids. With 5 bases clipped from V and 5 bases from J, the junction kept 3 bases outside the gene matches.

CDR3 sequence reads: CASIRDLDNEQFF. Written as DNA, the CDR3 is TGTGCCAGCATCCGAGACTTAGACAATGAGCAGTTCTTC. The chain employs TRBV7-2 and TRBJ2-1, with D unclear. Germline V lookup: CDR1 SGHTA, CDR2 FQGNSA. The CDR3 is 13 residues long. V lost 7 bases and J 5 bases, leaving 12 bases between the germline ends.

V is TRBV4-3 and J is TRBJ2-3; D is possibly TRBD1 (7 bases). V lost 3 bases and J lost 2, with 15 bases in between. CDR3 size: 16 residues. The V gene's germline CDR1 is LGHNA and CDR2 YSLEER. The CDR3 DNA reads TGCGCCAGCAGCCAGGCGGGACAGACCATCACAGATACGCAGTATTTT. It codes for CASSQAGQTITDTQYF.

V and J are TRBV6-5 and TRBJ1-3; D uncertain. V was trimmed by 2 bases and J by 2 bases, leaving 10 bases between them. CDR1 MNHEY and CDR2 SVGAGI come from the germline V gene. The CDR3 consists of 15 residues. Here the CDR3 reads CASSYALGAGNTIYF. CDR3 DNA: TGTGCCAGCAGTTACGCCCTTGGAGCTGGAAACACCATATATTTT.

V usage is TRBV18 and J usage is TRBJ1-2, with a weak D call TRBD1 (5 bases). The germline CDR1 and CDR2 sequences are KGHSH and LQKENI. This CDR3 is built from 14 residues. The V end was cut by 2 bases, the J end by 3 bases, with 10 bases between. The CDR3 is CASSPSPGDYGYTF. CDR3 bases: TGTGCCAGCTCACCATCTCCGGGGGACTATGGCTACACCTTC.

This rearrangement joins TRBV7-8 to TRBJ2-2; 14 positions match TRBD2. Germline CDR1 is SGHVS and CDR2 is FQNEAQ. The CDR3 has 18 amino acids. Germline trimming cut 4 bases from V and 6 bases from J; bases unmatched to any gene: 10. CDR3 in DNA: TGTGCCAGCAGCTCGGGACTAGCGGGAGTCGGATGGTCCGGGGAGCTGTTTTTT. Encoded protein: CASSSGLAGVGWSGELFF. Full variable domain (rest looked up from reference TRBV7-8 and TRBJ2-2): GAGVSQSPRYKVAKRGQDVALRCDPISGHVSLFWYQQALGQGPEFLTYFQNEAQLDKSGLPSDRFFAERPEGSVSTLKIQRTQQEDSAVYLCASSSGLAGVGWSGELFFGEGSRLTVL.

The genes are TRBV12-5 and TRBJ1-2; D possibly corresponds to TRBD1 (6 bases). Germline CDR1 is LGHNT and CDR2 is FRNRAP. Trimming took 5 bases from V and 0 from J, leaving 19 bases between them. The CDR3 is 17 amino acids. This chain's CDR3 is CASGPGPGTPANYGYTF. DNA for the CDR3: TGTGCTAGTGGTCCCGGCCCCGGGACACCAGCTAACTATGGCTACACCTTC.

The rearrangement uses TRBV7-9 and TRBJ2-1, with D tentatively TRBD2 (6 bases). The CDR3 extends over 15 amino acids. Trimming shortened V by 5 bases and J by 3 bases, and 14 bases separated the two germline ends. Germline CDR1 is SEHNR and CDR2 is FQNEAQ (reference sequence). CDR3 residues: CASSTGSGSYNEQFF. In DNA form, the CDR3 reads TGTGCCAGCAGCACCGGGAGCGGTAGCTACAATGAGCAGTTCTTC.

The chain uses TRBV10-2 and TRBJ1-2, with 8 bases aligning to TRBD1. Germline CDR1 is WSHSY and CDR2 is SAAADI. The V segment lost 6 bases and the J segment 6 bases; nucleotides outside the gene matches: 9. The CDR3 is 14 amino acids. The CDR3 sequence is CASSDNRGGDGYTF. The DNA of the CDR3 is TGCGCCAGCAGCGACAACAGGGGGGGCGATGGCTACACCTTC.

The J gene is TRBJ2-5, the V gene TRBV5-4, with 10 bases matching TRBD1. The ends lost 0 bases at V and 1 base at J; junction bases unmatched: 3. The length of the CDR3 is 16 residues. Germline values: CDR1 SGHNT, CDR2 YYREEE (reference sequence). CDR3 DNA: TGTGCCAGCAGCTTGGTTAGGGACAGGGGCCAAGAGACCCAGTACTTC. Amino acid sequence: CASSLVRDRGQETQYF.

Written as DNA, the CDR3 is TGCAGCGTTGATAAGGGGCTCGTCACTGAAGCTTTCTTT. As protein: CSVDKGLVTEAFF. V and J are TRBV29-1 and TRBJ1-1, with D possibly matching TRBD1 (5 bases). Between the trimmed V and J ends, which lost 3 bases and 4 bases, there was a span of 12 bases. The CDR3 covers 13 residues. In germline, CDR1 is SQVTM, CDR2 ANQGSEA.

The chain couples TRBV11-2 to TRBJ2-5, with 11 nucleotides matching TRBD2. Looked up from germline, CDR1 is SGHAT and CDR2 is FQNNGV. J lost 5 bases, V lost 1 base, and 9 bases had no gene match. This CDR3 is 17 amino acids long. The CDR3 sequence: CASSLVGLAGGLETQYF. Here the CDR3 DNA reads TGTGCCAGCAGCTTAGTCGGGCTAGCGGGAGGTTTGGAGACCCAGTACTTC.

V and J are TRBV12-5 and TRBJ1-1, with 10 bases fitting TRBD1. Germline CDR1 reads LGHNT; CDR2 reads FRNRAP. Unmatched junction bases numbered 3, after V lost 1 base and J lost 10 bases. CDR3 size: 13 residues. CDR3 protein: CASGLARDRGAFF. DNA for the CDR3: TGTGCTAGTGGTTTGGCCCGGGACAGGGGAGCTTTCTTT.

This chain uses TRBV18 with TRBJ1-1; D gene unclear. This CDR3 has 15 residues. V gave up 5 bases and J gave up 9 bases, with 22 bases separating them. Germline values: CDR1 KGHSH, CDR2 LQKENI. The CDR3 spells CASSNSGGNPTQAFF. The CDR3 DNA sequence: TGTGCCAGCTCAAACTCAGGAGGCAACCCCACCCAAGCTTTCTTT.

The chain carries TRBV19 and TRBJ1-1; D perhaps matches TRBD1 (6 bases). Germline CDR1 LNHDA, CDR2 SQIVND (reference sequence). V was pared by 5 bases and J by 4 bases, with 11 bases between. This CDR3 has 13 amino acids. This chain's CDR3 is CASSLQGSTEAFF. CDR3 nucleotide sequence: TGTGCCAGTAGTTTACAGGGAAGCACTGAAGCTTTCTTT.

The CDR3 DNA is TGCGCCAGCAGTGAAGGAGGACTTCCGAGCACAGATACGCAGTATTTT. Amino acid sequence: CASSEGGLPSTDTQYF. The V gene is TRBV10-2, the J gene TRBJ2-3, with D perhaps TRBD2 (5 bases). The CDR3 consists of 16 residues. The germline V gene encodes CDR1 WSHSY and CDR2 SAAADI. The ends were cut back, 3 bases at V and 0 bases at J, with 13 bases in the middle.

The chain uses TRBV12-3 or TRBV12-4 and TRBJ1-1; the D is unclear. Trimming stripped 6 bases from V and 4 bases from J, with 9 bases between. The CDR3 spans 12 residues. The CDR3 sequence: CASSHPGTEAFF. CDR3 in DNA: TGTGCCAGCAGCCACCCGGGCACTGAAGCTTTCTTT.